The TCR beta chain under discussion was sequenced for a study of glioma-infiltrating T cells after dendritic cell vaccination. Here immunoSEQ multiplex PCR was the method, and the copy in TCRdb shows in-frame clones only, minus some. The sample contains over 80,000 clones, roughly 90% of which appear only once. Trimming cost V 3 bases and J 4 bases; bases outside gene matches: 9. This CDR3 is built from 16 residues. Germline CDR1 is SGDLS and CDR2 is YYNGEE. The V call is TRBV9, the J call TRBJ2-5; 10 bases align to TRBD2. This clonotype originated in a human donor with glioblastoma. Sample: blood, taken before dendritic cell vaccination. DNA of the CDR3: TGTGCCAGCAGCGCAATTGAGGCTAGCGGGAGAGAGACCCAGTACTTC. It translates to CASSAIEASGRETQYF.